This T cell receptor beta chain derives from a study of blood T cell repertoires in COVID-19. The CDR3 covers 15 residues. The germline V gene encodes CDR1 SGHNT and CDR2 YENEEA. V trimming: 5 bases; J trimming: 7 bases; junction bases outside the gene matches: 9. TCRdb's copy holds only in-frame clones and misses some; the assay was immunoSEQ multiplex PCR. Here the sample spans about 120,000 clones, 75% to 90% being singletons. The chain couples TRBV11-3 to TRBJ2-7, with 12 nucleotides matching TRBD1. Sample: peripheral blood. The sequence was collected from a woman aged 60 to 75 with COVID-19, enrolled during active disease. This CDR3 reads CASSPGTGGVGEQYF. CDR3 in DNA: TGTGCCAGCAGCCCCGGGACAGGGGGCGTGGGGGAGCAGTACTTC.